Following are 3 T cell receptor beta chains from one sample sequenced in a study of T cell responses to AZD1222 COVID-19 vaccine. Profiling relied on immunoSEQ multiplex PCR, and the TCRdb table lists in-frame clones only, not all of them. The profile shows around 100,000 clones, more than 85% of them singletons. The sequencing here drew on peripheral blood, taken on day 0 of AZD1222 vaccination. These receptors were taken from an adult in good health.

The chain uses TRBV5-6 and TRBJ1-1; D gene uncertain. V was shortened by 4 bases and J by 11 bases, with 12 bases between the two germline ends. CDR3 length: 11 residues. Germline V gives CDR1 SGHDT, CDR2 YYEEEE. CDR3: CASSLRKEAFF. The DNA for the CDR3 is TGTGCCAGCAGCCTCCGTAAAGAGGCTTTCTTT.

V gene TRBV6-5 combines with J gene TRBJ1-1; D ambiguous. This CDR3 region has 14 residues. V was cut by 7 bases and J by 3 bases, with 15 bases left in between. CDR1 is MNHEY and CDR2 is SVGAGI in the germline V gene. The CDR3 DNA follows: TGTGCCAGCACCCCTCACGGCCGGGACACTGAAGCTTTCTTT. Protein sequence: CASTPHGRDTEAFF.

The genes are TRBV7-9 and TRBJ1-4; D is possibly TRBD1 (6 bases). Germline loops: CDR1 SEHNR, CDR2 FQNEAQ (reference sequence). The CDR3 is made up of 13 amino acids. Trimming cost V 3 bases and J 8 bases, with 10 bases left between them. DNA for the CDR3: TGTGCCAGCAGCTTGACAGGTCCGGAAAAACTGTTTTTT. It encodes CASSLTGPEKLFF. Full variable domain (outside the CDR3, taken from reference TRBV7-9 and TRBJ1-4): DTGVSQNPRHKITKRGQNVTFRCDPISEHNRLYWYRQTLGQGPEFLTYFQNEAQLEKSRLLSDRFSAERPKGSFSTLEIQRTEQGDSAMYLCASSLTGPEKLFFGSGTQLSVL.